Detailed here is one T cell receptor (beta chain). V was clipped by 5 bases and J by 0 bases, with 14 bases between them. CDR1 and CDR2 (germline): SGHTA, FQGNSA. This CDR3 has 15 amino acids. Study processing details: Counts of nucleated cells, estimated from reference gene primer amplification, were obtained. Here immunoSEQ multiplex PCR was the method, and the copy in TCRdb shows in-frame clones only, minus some. V, J and clone size are those of that table, while D and trimming were read from the DNA. The table has around 100,000 clones, approximately 81% seen once; the top ten hold approximately 1.5%. The data belong to a study of blood T cell repertoires in COVID-19. Study-level information: The United States, Italy and Spain were the sources of the acute and convalescent COVID-19 samples. Nucleic acid was either cDNA or gDNA, and it came from T cells, B-cell-depleted T cells, or PBMCs.

V usage is TRBV7-2 and J usage is TRBJ2-7; tentative D call: TRBD2 (5 bases). Sample: peripheral blood. The source of this sequence is a man between 40 and 49 years old with acute or convalescent COVID-19. The CDR3 spells CASSTRGVGSYEQYF. The DNA of the CDR3 is TGTGCCAGCAGCACCCGGGGAGTCGGCTCCTACGAGCAGTACTTC. Based on the CDR3 plus reference TRBV7-2 and TRBJ2-7, the full variable domain is GAGVSQSPSNKVTEKGKDVELRCDPISGHTALYWYRQSLGQGLEFLIYFQGNSAPDKSGLPSDRFSAERTGGSVSTLTIQRTQQEDSAVYLCASSTRGVGSYEQYFGPGTRLTVT.